The 10 T cell receptor beta chains listed next were all sequenced from one sample in a study of cytomegalovirus exposure and HLA in healthy donors (dated by TCRdb to 2016 to 2017). Library creation used the immunoSEQ multiplex PCR assay. For the multiplex PCR, a mixture combining 60 forward primers for TCR Vbeta segments and 13 reverse primers for TCR Jbeta segments was used. This is the immuneACCESS table as TCRdb keeps it, with only in-frame sequences that have V and J called. A part of the clones is gone; compared with another copy, unresolved V genes explain less than half, and the rest is unexplained. Within this sample are about 160,000 clones, with around 80% of them counted one time only. The biggest ten clones account for 6.5% to 7.5% of the sample. Sequencing used PBMCs. The source of these receptors is a woman under 40 in good health and CMV-seropositive.

The V and J genes are TRBV5-1 and TRBJ1-2, with TRBD1 matching over 8 bases. The CDR3 is 14 amino acids. V lost 5 bases to trimming and J lost 6 bases; unmatched junction nucleotides: 9. CDR1 SGHRS and CDR2 YFSETQ come from the germline V gene. CDR3 nucleotides: TGCGCCAGCAGAAACCAGGGGGCGATGGATGGCTACACCTTC. Translating gives CASRNQGAMDGYTF.

The rearrangement joins TRBV6-5 to TRBJ1-1; 10 positions match TRBD1. Germline CDR1 and CDR2: MNHEY and SVGAGI. The CDR3 is made up of 15 amino acids. Trimming at V came to 5 bases and at J to 1 base, leaving 4 bases not matched to a gene. In DNA, the CDR3 is TGTGCCAGCAGTAAGGGACAGGGGCCGAACACTGAAGCTTTCTTT. The encoded protein is CASSKGQGPNTEAFF.

The chain carries TRBV5-1 and TRBJ2-6; D gene ambiguous. Between the trimmed V and J ends, which lost 3 bases and 0 bases, there was a span of 13 bases. Germline V gene sequence: CDR1 SGHRS, CDR2 YFSETQ. The CDR3 loop spans 17 amino acids. The CDR3 bases are TGCGCCAGCAGCTCCGTCCCCACAAGCTCTGGGGCCAACGTCCTGACTTTC. Protein product: CASSSVPTSSGANVLTF.

The rearrangement links TRBV7-2 to TRBJ1-2; possible D gene TRBD1, 6 bases. The CDR3 has 15 residues. CDR1 and CDR2 from the germline V gene are SGHTA and FQGNSA. Trimming pared 5 bases from V and 1 base from J, leaving 14 bases between. The DNA of the CDR3 is TGTGCCAGCAGCCCGCACAGGGCTAATAACTATGGCTACACCTTC. This gives the protein CASSPHRANNYGYTF.

The chain recombines TRBV4-3 with TRBJ1-6; 10 bases are shared with TRBD1. The CDR3 is 18 residues long. In germline, CDR1 is LGHNA, CDR2 YSLEER. The V segment lost 4 bases and the J segment 5 bases; nucleotides outside the gene matches: 11. This chain's CDR3 is CASSRTFGQGDDNSPLHF. The CDR3 DNA reads as TGCGCCAGCAGCCGCACTTTCGGACAGGGGGATGATAATTCACCCCTCCACTTT.

This clone was seen only a few times. The rearrangement uses TRBV7-9 and TRBJ2-7; 8 nucleotides line up with TRBD1. The ends lost 1 base at V and 4 bases at J; junction bases unmatched: 3. Germline CDR1 and CDR2: SEHNR and FQNEAQ (reference sequence). This CDR3 spans 14 amino acids. The CDR3 bases are TGTGCCAGCAGCTTAGGACAGGGGAAGTACGAGCAGTACTTC. It yields the protein CASSLGQGKYEQYF.

This rearrangement joins TRBV25-1 to TRBJ1-4; D remains unclear. Trimming removed 1 base at V and 7 bases at J, with 19 bases between. The CDR3 sequence is 17 residues long. CDR1 and CDR2 (germline): MGHDK, SYGVNS. Written as DNA, the CDR3 is TGTGCCAGCAGTGAATCTCGGAGTTCGGGGTTCAGTGAAAAACTGTTTTTT. Protein sequence: CASSESRSSGFSEKLFF.

The chain has TRBV28 and TRBJ2-3; 9 bases are shared with TRBD2. CDR1 is MDHEN, CDR2 SYDVKM, per germline. This CDR3 contains 14 residues. V lost 8 bases and J lost 4; bases outside the gene matches: 7. The CDR3 loop is CASLAGDHSDTQYF. For the CDR3, the DNA is TGTGCCAGCTTAGCGGGGGATCATTCAGATACGCAGTATTTT.

This chain joins TRBV6-5 and TRBJ1-3; no clear D. This CDR3 is 13 amino acids long. V lost 6 bases, J lost 4 bases, and 10 bases lay in between. Looked up from germline, CDR1 is MNHEY and CDR2 is SVGAGI. As DNA, the CDR3 is TGTGCCAGCAGGCCCCGGGTGGGAAACACCATATATTTT. It translates to CASRPRVGNTIYF.

The gene calls are TRBV4-1 and TRBJ2-2; TRBD1 might be the D (5 bases). Trimming took off 4 bases at V and 6 bases at J, with 12 bases between the two ends. The CDR3 consists of 14 residues. Germline CDR1 is MGHRA and CDR2 is YSYEKL. Here the CDR3 reads CASSRLQGAGELFF. The CDR3 nucleotides are TGCGCCAGCAGCCGTCTACAAGGGGCCGGGGAGCTGTTTTTT.